The next 5 T cell receptor beta chains were all read from a single sample in a study of blood T cells in healthy people across ages. For the second PCR, which ran for 7 to 11 cycles, a sample-barcoded 5' primer and a J-beta primer mix were used. TCRdb recomputed calls from the 5' RACE reads with MiXCR, one row per CDR3 protein. The sample includes some 1.6 million distinct CDR3 sequences, around 35% of them seen just once. The source material was blood. The receptors stem from a woman under 40 in good health.

With regard to this clonotype: With a much larger clone just one base away, this may be a read error. V gene TRBV7-9 combines with J gene TRBJ1-2; D gene uncertain. The CDR3 totals 12 residues. Looked up from germline, CDR1 is SEHNR and CDR2 is FQNEAQ (reference sequence). The V end was cut by 1 base, the J end by 6 bases, with 6 bases between. The CDR3 reads CASSLVDHGYTF. The CDR3 region has the DNA TGTGCCAGCAGCTTAGTGGACCATGGCTACACCTTC.

The chain is built from TRBV4-1 and TRBJ2-3; TRBD2 aligns across 7 bases. Germline V CDR1 and CDR2: MGHRA, YSYEKL. With V trimmed by 0 bases and J by 7 bases, 16 bases remained unmatched. There are 18 residues in the CDR3. This CDR3 reads CASSQDFGAAGTSYTQYF. The CDR3 DNA reads TGCGCCAGCAGCCAAGATTTTGGGGCAGCGGGAACTTCCTATACGCAGTATTTT.

This clonotype was recorded a few times. The CDR3 loop is CSGKGRALDEQFF. The CDR3 DNA is TGCAGCGGAAAGGGCAGGGCCCTCGATGAGCAGTTCTTC. The chain joins TRBV29-1 to TRBJ2-1; maybe TRBD1 (5 bases). Trimming shortened V by 7 bases and J by 8 bases, and 18 bases separated the two germline ends. The germline V gene has CDR1 SQVTM and CDR2 ANQGSEA. The CDR3 loop spans 13 amino acids.

This clonotype was detected a few times. Sequence at one end of the junction differs from germline and may be a read error. The chain is built from TRBV9 and TRBJ2-1, with 7 positions matching TRBD2. Germline CDR1 and CDR2: SGDLS and YYNGEE. There are 15 residues in the CDR3. The CDR3 DNA follows: TGTGCCAGCAGTGTAGCGGGCCGCTCCTACAATGAGCAGTTCTTC. This translates into CASSVAGRSYNEQFF.

The chain couples TRBV20-1 to TRBJ2-7; either TRBD1 or TRBD2 may fit D (5 bases each). The CDR3 is made up of 12 amino acids. Between the trimmed V and J ends, which lost 5 bases and 5 bases, there was a span of 13 bases. From germline, CDR1 is DFQATT and CDR2 SNEGSKA (reference sequence). The CDR3 sequence: CSAGAGRDEQYF. CDR3 coding DNA: TGCAGTGCTGGGGCAGGGCGGGACGAGCAGTACTTC.